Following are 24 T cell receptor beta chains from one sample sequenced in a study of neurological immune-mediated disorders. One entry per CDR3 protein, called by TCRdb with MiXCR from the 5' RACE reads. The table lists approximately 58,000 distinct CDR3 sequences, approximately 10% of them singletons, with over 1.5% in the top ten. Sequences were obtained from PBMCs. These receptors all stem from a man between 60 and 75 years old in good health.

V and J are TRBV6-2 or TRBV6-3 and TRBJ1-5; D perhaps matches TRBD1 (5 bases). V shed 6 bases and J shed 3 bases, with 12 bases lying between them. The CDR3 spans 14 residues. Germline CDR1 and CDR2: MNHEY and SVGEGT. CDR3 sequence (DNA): TGTGCCAGCAGCCCGACAGCGGTCAATCAGCCCCAGCATTTT. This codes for CASSPTAVNQPQHF.

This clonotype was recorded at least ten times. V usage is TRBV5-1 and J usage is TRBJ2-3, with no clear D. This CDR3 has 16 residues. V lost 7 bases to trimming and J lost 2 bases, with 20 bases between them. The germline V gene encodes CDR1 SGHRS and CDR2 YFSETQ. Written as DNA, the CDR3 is TGCGCCAGCGGGCCCACTGGGTACAGCCCCACAGATACGCAGTATTTT. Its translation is CASGPTGYSPTDTQYF.

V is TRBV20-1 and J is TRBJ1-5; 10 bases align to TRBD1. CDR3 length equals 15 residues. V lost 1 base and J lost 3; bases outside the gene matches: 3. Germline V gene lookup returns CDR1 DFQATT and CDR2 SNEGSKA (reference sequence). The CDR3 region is CSARVGTGDNQPQHF. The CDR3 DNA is TGCAGTGCTAGAGTTGGGACAGGGGACAATCAGCCCCAGCATTTT.

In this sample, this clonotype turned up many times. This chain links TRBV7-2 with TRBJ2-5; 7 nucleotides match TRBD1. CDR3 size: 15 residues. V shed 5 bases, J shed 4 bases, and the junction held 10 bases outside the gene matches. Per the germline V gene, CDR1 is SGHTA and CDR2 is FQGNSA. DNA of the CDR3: TGTGCCAGCAGCACAAACCCGACAGGGAGAGAGACCCAGTACTTC. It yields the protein CASSTNPTGRETQYF.

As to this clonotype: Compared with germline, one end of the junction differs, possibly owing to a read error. DNA for the CDR3: TGCAGTGCTAACCCGACTAGCGGGGGATTCTACGAGCAATACTTC. This translates into CSANPTSGGFYEQYF. The J gene is TRBJ2-7, the V gene TRBV20-1, with 12 bases fitting TRBD2. In germline, CDR1 is DFQATT, CDR2 SNEGSKA (reference sequence). This CDR3 spans 15 amino acids.

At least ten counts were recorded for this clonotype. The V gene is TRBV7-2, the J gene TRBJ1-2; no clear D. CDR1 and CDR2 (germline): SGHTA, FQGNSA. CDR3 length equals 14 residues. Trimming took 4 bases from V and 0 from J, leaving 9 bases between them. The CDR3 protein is CASSWKGTNYGYTF. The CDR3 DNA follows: TGTGCCAGCAGCTGGAAGGGAACTAACTATGGCTACACCTTC.

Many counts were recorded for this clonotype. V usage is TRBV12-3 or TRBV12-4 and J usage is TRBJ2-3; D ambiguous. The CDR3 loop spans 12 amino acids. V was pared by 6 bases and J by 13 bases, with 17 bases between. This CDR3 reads CASSLGPGNKYF. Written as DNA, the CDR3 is TGTGCCAGCAGCCTCGGCCCTGGCAACAAGTATTTT.

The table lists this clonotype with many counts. The CDR3 coding sequence is TGTGCCAGCAGCCCCCAGCCGGGGCCGAACACCGGGGAGCTGTTTTTT. This sequence encodes CASSPQPGPNTGELFF. The J gene is TRBJ2-2, the V gene TRBV7-8, with D tentatively TRBD1 or TRBD2 (5 bases each). The V end was cut by 5 bases, the J end by 0 bases, with 13 bases between. CDR3 length: 16 amino acids. Germline lookup yields CDR1 SGHVS and CDR2 FQNEAQ. The variable domain in full, with the rest retrieved from reference TRBV7-8 and TRBJ2-2, is GAGVSQSPRYKVAKRGQDVALRCDPISGHVSLFWYQQALGQGPEFLTYFQNEAQLDKSGLPSDRFFAERPEGSVSTLKIQRTQQEDSAVYLCASSPQPGPNTGELFFGEGSRLTVL.

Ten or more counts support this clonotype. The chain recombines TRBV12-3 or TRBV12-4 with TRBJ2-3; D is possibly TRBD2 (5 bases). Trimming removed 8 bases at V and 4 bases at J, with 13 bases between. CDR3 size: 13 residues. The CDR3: CASSLWGADTQYF. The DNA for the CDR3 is TGTGCCAGCTCTCTGTGGGGAGCAGATACGCAGTATTTT.

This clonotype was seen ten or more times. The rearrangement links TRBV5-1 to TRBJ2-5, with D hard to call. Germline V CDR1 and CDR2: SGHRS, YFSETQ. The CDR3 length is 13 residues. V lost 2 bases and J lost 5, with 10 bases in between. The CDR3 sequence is CASSFTELETQYF. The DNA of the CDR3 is TGCGCCAGCAGCTTTACTGAGTTGGAGACCCAGTACTTC.

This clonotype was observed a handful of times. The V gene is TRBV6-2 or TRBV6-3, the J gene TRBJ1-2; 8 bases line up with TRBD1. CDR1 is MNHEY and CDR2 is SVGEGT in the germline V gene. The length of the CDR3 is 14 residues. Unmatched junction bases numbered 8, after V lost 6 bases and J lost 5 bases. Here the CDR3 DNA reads TGTGCCAGCAGGTCGAGGGACAGGAAGTATGGCTACACCTTC. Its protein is CASRSRDRKYGYTF.

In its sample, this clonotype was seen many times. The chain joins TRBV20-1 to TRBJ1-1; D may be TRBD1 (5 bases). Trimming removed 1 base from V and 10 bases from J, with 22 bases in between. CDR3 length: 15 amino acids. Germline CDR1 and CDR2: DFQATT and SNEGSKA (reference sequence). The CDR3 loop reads CSARGAGQGSSGAFF. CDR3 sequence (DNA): TGCAGTGCTAGAGGGGCCGGGCAGGGATCAAGCGGAGCTTTCTTT.

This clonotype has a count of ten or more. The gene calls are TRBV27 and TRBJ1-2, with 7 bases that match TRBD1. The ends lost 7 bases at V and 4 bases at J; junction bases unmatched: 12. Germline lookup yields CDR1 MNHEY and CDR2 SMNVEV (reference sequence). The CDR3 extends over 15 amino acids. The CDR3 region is CASTRGAEGGYGYTF. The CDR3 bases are TGTGCCAGCACCAGGGGGGCCGAAGGGGGCTATGGCTACACCTTC.

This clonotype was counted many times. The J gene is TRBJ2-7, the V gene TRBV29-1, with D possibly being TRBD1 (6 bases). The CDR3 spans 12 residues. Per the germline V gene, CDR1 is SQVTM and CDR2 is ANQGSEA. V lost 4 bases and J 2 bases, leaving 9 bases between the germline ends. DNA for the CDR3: TGCAGCGTTGGAGGACAGACCTACGAGCAGTACTTC. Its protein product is CSVGGQTYEQYF.

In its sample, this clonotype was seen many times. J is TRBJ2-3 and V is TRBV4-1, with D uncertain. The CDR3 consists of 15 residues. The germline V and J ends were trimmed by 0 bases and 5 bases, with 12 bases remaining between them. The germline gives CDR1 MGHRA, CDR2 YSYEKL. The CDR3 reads CASSQDNRARDTQYF. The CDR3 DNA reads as TGCGCCAGCAGCCAAGATAATCGTGCGAGAGATACGCAGTATTTT.

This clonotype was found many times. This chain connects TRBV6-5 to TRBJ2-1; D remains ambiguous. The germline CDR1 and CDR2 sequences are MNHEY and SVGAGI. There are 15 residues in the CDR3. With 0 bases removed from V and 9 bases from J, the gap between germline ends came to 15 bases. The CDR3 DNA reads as TGTGCCAGCAGTTACTCGATGGGCAAGGGTAGTGAGCAGTTCTTC. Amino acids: CASSYSMGKGSEQFF.

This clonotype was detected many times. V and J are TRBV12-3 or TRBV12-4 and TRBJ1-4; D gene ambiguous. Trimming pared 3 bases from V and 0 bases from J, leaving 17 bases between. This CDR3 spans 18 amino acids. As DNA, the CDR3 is TGTGCCAGCAGTTTGGGCACCGGGAAGGGAGCAACTAATGAAAAACTGTTTTTT. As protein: CASSLGTGKGATNEKLFF.

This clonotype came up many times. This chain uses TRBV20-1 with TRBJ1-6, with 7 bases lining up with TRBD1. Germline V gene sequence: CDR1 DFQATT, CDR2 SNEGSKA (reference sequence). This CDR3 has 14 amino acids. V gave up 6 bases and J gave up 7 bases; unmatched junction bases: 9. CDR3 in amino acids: CSAKGDSWNSPLHF. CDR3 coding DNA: TGCAGTGCGAAGGGGGACAGTTGGAATTCACCCCTCCACTTT.

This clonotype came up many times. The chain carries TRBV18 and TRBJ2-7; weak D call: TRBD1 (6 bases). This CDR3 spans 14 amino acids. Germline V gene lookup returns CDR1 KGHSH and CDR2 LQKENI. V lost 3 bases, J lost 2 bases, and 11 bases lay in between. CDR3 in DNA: TGTGCCAGCTCACCCCCGGGACAACCCTACGAGCAGTACTTC. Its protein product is CASSPPGQPYEQYF.

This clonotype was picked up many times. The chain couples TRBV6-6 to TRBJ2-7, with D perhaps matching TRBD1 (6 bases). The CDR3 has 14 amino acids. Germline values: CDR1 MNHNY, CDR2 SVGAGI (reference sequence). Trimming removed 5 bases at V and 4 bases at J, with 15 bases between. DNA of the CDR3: TGTGCCAGCAGTCCACCGGGACAACTGTACGAGCAGTACTTC. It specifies CASSPPGQLYEQYF.

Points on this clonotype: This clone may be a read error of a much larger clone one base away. DNA of the CDR3: TGTGCCAGCAGCTCCGGAGGGAACCAAGAGACCCGGTACTTC. Amino acid sequence: CASSSGGNQETRYF. The rearrangement joins TRBV7-6 to TRBJ2-5; possibly TRBD2 for D (6 bases). This CDR3 has 14 amino acids. CDR1 is SGHVS and CDR2 is FNYEAQ in the germline V gene. The full variable domain, completed using reference TRBV7-6 and TRBJ2-5, is GAGVSQSPRYKVTKRGQDVALRCDPISGHVSLYWYRQALGQGPEFLTYFNYEAQQDKSGLPNDRFSAERPEGSISTLTIQRTEQRDSAMYRCASSSGGNQETRYFGPGTRLLVL.

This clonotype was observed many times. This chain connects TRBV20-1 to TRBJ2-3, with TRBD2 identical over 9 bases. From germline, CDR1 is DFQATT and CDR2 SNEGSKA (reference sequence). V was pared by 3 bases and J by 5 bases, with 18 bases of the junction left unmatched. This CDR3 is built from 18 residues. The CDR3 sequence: CSASLSRAGGRVIDTQYF. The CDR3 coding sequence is TGCAGTGCTAGTCTATCTCGAGCGGGGGGCCGTGTCATAGATACGCAGTATTTT.

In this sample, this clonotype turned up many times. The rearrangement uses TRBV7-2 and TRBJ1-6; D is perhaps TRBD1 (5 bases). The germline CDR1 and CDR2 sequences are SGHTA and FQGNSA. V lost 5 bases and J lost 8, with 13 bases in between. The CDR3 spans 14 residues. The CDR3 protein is CASSPRGAYSPLHF. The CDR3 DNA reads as TGTGCCAGCAGCCCCAGAGGGGCCTATTCACCCCTCCACTTT.

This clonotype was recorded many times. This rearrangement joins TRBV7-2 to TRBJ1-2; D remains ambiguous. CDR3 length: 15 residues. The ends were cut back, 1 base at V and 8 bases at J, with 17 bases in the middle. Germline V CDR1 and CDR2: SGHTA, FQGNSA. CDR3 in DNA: TGTGCCAGCAGCTTAGTTCGGACCCCCCTATACGGCTACACCTTC. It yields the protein CASSLVRTPLYGYTF.